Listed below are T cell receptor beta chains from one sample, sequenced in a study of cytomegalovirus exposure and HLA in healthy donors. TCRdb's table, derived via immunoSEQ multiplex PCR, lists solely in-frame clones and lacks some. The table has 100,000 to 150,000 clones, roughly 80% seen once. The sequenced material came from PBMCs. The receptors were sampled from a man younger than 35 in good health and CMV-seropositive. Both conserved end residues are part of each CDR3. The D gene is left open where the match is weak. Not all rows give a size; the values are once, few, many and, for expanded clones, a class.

CDR3: CASRGPTGGKNEQYF
DNA: TGTGCCAGCAGGGGACCGACAGGGGGCAAGAACGAGCAGTACTTC
size: NA
V: TRBV2
J: TRBJ2-7
D: TRBD1

CDR3: CAIRTTSKGTDTQYF
DNA: TGTGCCATCAGGACCACTAGCAAGGGCACAGATACGCAGTATTTT
size: NA
V: TRBV10-3
J: TRBJ2-3
D: NA

CDR3: CASSTQGARQPQHF
DNA: TGTGCCAGTAGTACACAGGGGGCGCGGCAGCCCCAGCATTTT
size: once
V: TRBV19
J: TRBJ1-5
D: TRBD1

CDR3: CASSSAGDYGYTF
DNA: TGTGCCAGCAGCTCAGCCGGGGACTATGGCTACACCTTC
size: few
V: TRBV7-2
J: TRBJ1-2
D: NA

CDR3: CASSTLGGPYGNEQFF
DNA: TGTGCCAGCAGCACCCTCGGGGGGCCCTACGGCAATGAGCAGTTCTTC
size: NA
V: TRBV7-6
J: TRBJ2-1
D: NA

CDR3: CASSQENRGSISYEQYF
DNA: TGTGCCAGCAGCCAAGAAAACAGGGGGTCCATCTCCTACGAGCAGTACTTC
size: NA
V: TRBV14
J: TRBJ2-7
D: TRBD1

CDR3: CAWGTGTQYF
DNA: TGTGCCTGGGGGACAGGAACGCAGTACTTC
size: NA
V: TRBV30
J: TRBJ2-7
D: TRBD1

CDR3: CASSLGAGGNEQFF
DNA: TGTGCCAGCAGCTTAGGAGCGGGGGGGAATGAGCAGTTCTTC
size: NA
V: TRBV7-9
J: TRBJ2-1
D: TRBD2

CDR3: CASSSYTSSGNTIYF
DNA: TGCGCCAGCAGCTCGTACACAAGCTCTGGAAACACCATATATTTT
size: NA
V: TRBV5-1
J: TRBJ1-3
D: NA

CDR3: CASSQAGTGPSNYGYTF
DNA: TGCGCCAGCAGCCAGGCCGGGACAGGGCCTTCTAACTATGGCTACACCTTC
size: NA
V: TRBV4-1
J: TRBJ1-2
D: TRBD1

CDR3: CASSKEGLASNEQFF
DNA: TGTGCCAGCAGTAAAGAAGGACTAGCGAGTAATGAGCAGTTCTTC
size: NA
V: TRBV7-2
J: TRBJ2-1
D: TRBD2

CDR3: CASSQRGSGTSSNEQFF
DNA: TGCGCCAGCAGCCAGAGAGGATCCGGGACTAGCTCCAATGAGCAGTTCTTC
size: NA
V: TRBV4-3
J: TRBJ2-1
D: TRBD2

CDR3: CASSFLAGETGELFF
DNA: TGTGCCAGCAGCTTTCTAGCGGGAGAAACCGGGGAGCTGTTTTTT
size: NA
V: TRBV7-9
J: TRBJ2-2
D: TRBD2

CDR3: CASSSSGNSYNEQFF
DNA: TGTGCCAGCAGTTCTAGCGGGAACTCCTACAATGAGCAGTTCTTC
size: NA
V: TRBV27
J: TRBJ2-1
D: TRBD2

CDR3: CASSDRTGIREKLFF
DNA: TGTGCCAGCAGCGATCGGACAGGGATTCGCGAAAAACTGTTTTTT
size: NA
V: TRBV7-2
J: TRBJ1-4
D: TRBD1

CDR3: CASSPLEQGLTPLHF
DNA: TGTGCCAGCTCACCATTAGAACAGGGGCTTACACCCCTCCACTTT
size: NA
V: TRBV18
J: TRBJ1-6
D: TRBD1

CDR3: CASSPRSRGETQYF
DNA: TGTGCTAGCAGCCCGCGGTCTCGCGGAGAGACCCAGTACTTC
size: few
V: TRBV7-7
J: TRBJ2-5
D: NA

CDR3: CASRETSGDYEQYF
DNA: TGTGCCAGCAGGGAGACTAGCGGTGATTACGAGCAGTACTTC
size: once
V: TRBV2
J: TRBJ2-7
D: TRBD2

CDR3: CASSASTGVETQYF
DNA: TGTGCCAGTAGTGCCTCCACAGGGGTGGAGACCCAGTACTTC
size: NA
V: TRBV19
J: TRBJ2-5
D: TRBD1

CDR3: CASSGDRGNQPQHF
DNA: TGTGCCAGCAGTGGCGACAGGGGAAACCAGCCCCAGCATTTT
size: NA
V: TRBV2
J: TRBJ1-5
D: TRBD1

CDR3: CASTLGNTEAFF
DNA: TGTGCCAGCACCCTCGGGAACACTGAAGCTTTCTTT
size: NA
V: TRBV7-9
J: TRBJ1-1
D: NA

CDR3: CASSPSGGAINGYTF
DNA: TGTGCCAGCAGCCCCTCAGGGGGCGCGATTAATGGCTACACCTTC
size: NA
V: TRBV6-4
J: TRBJ1-2
D: TRBD1

CDR3: CASSQASETTDTQYF
DNA: TGCGCCAGCAGCCAAGCTAGTGAGACCACAGATACGCAGTATTTT
size: once
V: TRBV4-3
J: TRBJ2-3
D: NA

CDR3: CASSLVRTSGSNRLGEQFF
DNA: TGTGCCAGCAGCTTAGTGAGGACTAGCGGGAGTAATCGCCTCGGGGAGCAGTTCTTC
size: NA
V: TRBV7-6
J: TRBJ2-1
D: TRBD2

CDR3: CASSLDFGVGIYEQYF
DNA: TGTGCCAGCAGCTTGGATTTCGGGGTCGGGATCTACGAGCAGTACTTC
size: NA
V: TRBV5-4
J: TRBJ2-7
D: NA

CDR3: CASSPGQSYGYTF
DNA: TGTGCCAGCAGTCCGGGACAGAGCTATGGCTACACCTTC
size: NA
V: TRBV11-2
J: TRBJ1-2
D: TRBD1

CDR3: CASRTGNTEAFF
DNA: TGTGCCAGCAGGACAGGGAACACTGAAGCTTTCTTT
size: NA
V: TRBV6-5
J: TRBJ1-1
D: NA

CDR3: CACTDQGSSYEQYF
DNA: TGTGCCTGCACGGACCAAGGGAGCTCCTACGAGCAGTACTTC
size: few
V: TRBV30
J: TRBJ2-7
D: NA

CDR3: CASSLTVNYGYTF
DNA: TGTGCCAGCAGCTTGACGGTAAACTATGGCTACACCTTC
size: few
V: TRBV5-4
J: TRBJ1-2
D: NA

CDR3: CASSSRAGGRNQETQYF
DNA: TGTGCCAGCAGCTCGCGGGCGGGGGGTAGGAACCAAGAGACCCAGTACTTC
size: NA
V: TRBV5-6
J: TRBJ2-5
D: TRBD2

CDR3: CASTRGIGSPLHF
DNA: TGTGCCAGTACTCGGGGGATTGGTTCACCCCTCCACTTT
size: NA
V: TRBV19
J: TRBJ1-6
D: NA

CDR3: CAISVNGDTEAFF
DNA: TGTGCCATCAGTGTTAACGGAGACACTGAAGCTTTCTTT
size: NA
V: TRBV10-3
J: TRBJ1-1
D: NA

CDR3: CASSNYRDTSSGANVLTF
DNA: TGTGCCAGTAGTAATTACCGGGACACGAGCTCTGGGGCCAACGTCCTGACTTTC
size: NA
V: TRBV19
J: TRBJ2-6
D: NA

CDR3: CASKSDRNYGYTF
DNA: TGTGCCAGCAAGTCCGACAGGAATTATGGCTACACCTTC
size: NA
V: TRBV6-5
J: TRBJ1-2
D: NA

CDR3: CASSLRDSYEQYF
DNA: TGCGCCAGCAGCTTGCGGGACTCCTACGAGCAGTACTTC
size: NA
V: TRBV5-1
J: TRBJ2-7
D: NA

CDR3: CASSDDRDRETYEQYF
DNA: TGTGCCAGCAGCGATGACCGGGACAGGGAAACCTACGAGCAGTACTTC
size: NA
V: TRBV21-1
J: TRBJ2-7
D: NA

CDR3: CASSVAPRGGGAGELFF
DNA: TGTGCCAGCAGCGTAGCTCCCCGGGGTGGAGGGGCCGGGGAGCTGTTTTTT
size: once
V: TRBV9
J: TRBJ2-2
D: NA

CDR3: CASSPRTALHEQYF
DNA: TGTGCCAGCAGCCCGCGGACAGCGCTACACGAGCAGTACTTC
size: NA
V: TRBV9
J: TRBJ2-7
D: NA

CDR3: CASSKRGTPGLAGSYEQYF
DNA: TGTGCCAGCAGCAAAAGAGGGACACCCGGACTAGCGGGTTCCTACGAGCAGTACTTC
size: NA
V: TRBV9
J: TRBJ2-7
D: TRBD2

CDR3: CASAPGWTAYEQYF
DNA: TGTGCCAGCGCCCCCGGTTGGACTGCCTACGAGCAGTACTTC
size: few
V: TRBV5-6
J: TRBJ2-7
D: NA

CDR3: CASSQEGQGAHPYGYTF
DNA: TGCGCCAGCAGCCAAGAGGGACAGGGGGCTCACCCCTATGGCTACACCTTC
size: NA
V: TRBV4-3
J: TRBJ1-2
D: TRBD1

CDR3: CASSRGGLAGGGDTQYF
DNA: TGTGCCAGCTCCCGGGGGGGGCTAGCGGGAGGAGGAGATACGCAGTATTTT
size: NA
V: TRBV9
J: TRBJ2-3
D: TRBD2

CDR3: CASSLVGQSADTQYF
DNA: TGTGCCAGCAGCTTAGTTGGACAGTCGGCAGATACGCAGTATTTT
size: NA
V: TRBV7-8
J: TRBJ2-3
D: NA

CDR3: CASSQGSIQETQYF
DNA: TGTGCCAGCAGCCAGGGCTCCATCCAAGAGACCCAGTACTTC
size: NA
V: TRBV7-2
J: TRBJ2-5
D: NA

CDR3: CASSSGTSYDGYTF
DNA: TGTGCCAGCAGCTCCGGGACTTCGTACGATGGCTACACCTTC
size: NA
V: TRBV5-4
J: TRBJ1-2
D: NA